The 4 T cell receptor beta chains below all came from one sample that was sequenced in a study of blood T cells in healthy people across ages. A sample-barcoded 5' primer and a J-beta primer mix were used in a second PCR of roughly 7 to 11 cycles. TCRdb re-called the 5' RACE reads through MiXCR, storing one row per CDR3 protein. Of some 760,000 distinct CDR3 sequences detected, roughly 25% appear once; the ten largest clones hold 9.4%. This same sample was also part of a study on T cells of mothers and their children.

Sequencing was performed on blood. The receptors here all came from a boy between 10 and 17 years old in good health.

The chain links TRBV29-1 to TRBJ2-1; no definite D call. This CDR3 contains 14 residues. V lost 3 bases and J lost 7, with 16 bases in between. CDR1 and CDR2 from the germline V gene are SQVTM and ANQGSEA. The chain's CDR3 is CSVDGWEGWNEQFF. As DNA, the CDR3 is TGCAGCGTTGACGGGTGGGAAGGATGGAATGAGCAGTTCTTC.

The chain links TRBV12-3 or TRBV12-4 to TRBJ2-1; D may be TRBD1 (6 bases). The CDR3 has 13 amino acids. With 5 bases removed from V and 7 bases from J, the gap between germline ends came to 12 bases. The CDR3 DNA reads TGTGCCAGCAGTCCACAGGGTGAGAATGAGCAGTTCTTC. This sequence encodes CASSPQGENEQFF.

The chain combines TRBV7-2 with TRBJ2-7; no clear D. CDR3 size: 16 residues. CDR1 is SGHTA and CDR2 is FQGNSA in the germline V gene. V shed 1 base and J shed 0 bases, with 13 bases lying between them. In nucleotides, the CDR3 is TGTGCCAGCAGCTTAGTGACCACAGTCGTCTCCTACGAGCAGTACTTC. Translated: CASSLVTTVVSYEQYF.

The V call is TRBV7-2, the J call TRBJ2-5; 8 bases are a match to TRBD2. CDR1 SGHTA and CDR2 FQGNSA come from the germline V gene. V gave up 2 bases and J gave up 5 bases; unmatched junction bases: 7. The CDR3 sequence is 15 residues long. CDR3 in amino acids: CASSLSGGGGETQYF. The CDR3, as DNA: TGTGCCAGCAGCTTATCCGGGGGGGGTGGGGAGACCCAGTACTTC.